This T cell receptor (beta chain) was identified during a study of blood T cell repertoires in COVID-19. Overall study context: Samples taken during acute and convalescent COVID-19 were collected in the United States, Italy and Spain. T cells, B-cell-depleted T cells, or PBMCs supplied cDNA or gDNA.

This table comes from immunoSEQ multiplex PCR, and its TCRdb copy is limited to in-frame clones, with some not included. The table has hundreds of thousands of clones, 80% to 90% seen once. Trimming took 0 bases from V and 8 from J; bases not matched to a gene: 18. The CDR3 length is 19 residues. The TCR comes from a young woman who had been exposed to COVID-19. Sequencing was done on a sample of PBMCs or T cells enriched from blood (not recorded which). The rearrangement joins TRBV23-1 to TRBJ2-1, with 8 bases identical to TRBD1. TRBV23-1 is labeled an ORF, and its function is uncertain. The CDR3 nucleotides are TGCGCCAGCAGTCAATCTGAAGGTTCTAGGCAGGGGGCAGAGTATGAGCAGTTCTTC. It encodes CASSQSEGSRQGAEYEQFF.